One T cell receptor beta chain is described in this entry. Losses at the gene ends were 4 bases for V and 1 base for J; bases not matched to a gene: 5. Germline lookup yields CDR1 MRHNA and CDR2 SNTAGT. The CDR3 length is 15 residues. This sample was taken from a study of blood T cell repertoires in COVID-19. Study-level information: PBMCs, B-cell-depleted T cells, or T cells provided the cDNA or gDNA that made up the material.

The method was immunoSEQ multiplex PCR; TCRdb's version includes in-frame clones alone and lacks a portion of them. The table includes approximately 300,000 clones, about 90% detected once. What was sequenced was PBMCs or T cells enriched from blood (not recorded which). The sequence was collected from a woman between 25 and 40 years old who had recovered from COVID-19. This chain connects TRBV6-4 to TRBJ2-5; 8 positions match TRBD2. Here the CDR3 DNA reads TGTGCCAGCAGTGTTACTAGCGGCGGCCAAGAGACCCAGTACTTC. This sequence encodes CASSVTSGGQETQYF.